The present T cell receptor beta chain was sequenced within a study of T cell responses to AZD1222 COVID-19 vaccine. Study results and caveats: Donors were chiefly white British, with a greater number of females, and clonal diversity was perhaps underestimated. Baseline serostatus was positive in only a handful of AZD1222 recipients.

This clone appeared a few times. Its target is unknown. The germline V gene encodes CDR1 MNHEY and CDR2 SMNVEV (reference sequence). V lost 6 bases to trimming and J lost 4 bases, with 21 bases between them. CDR3 size: 16 residues. Libraries were prepared by immunoSEQ multiplex PCR; TCRdb keeps only in-frame clonotypes and omits some of them. The sample lists roughly 55,000 clones, roughly 85% seen once, with 3.9% in the top ten. The sample in question was peripheral blood, obtained on day 0 of AZD1222 vaccination. This receptor was identified in an adult in good health. The chain carries TRBV27 and TRBJ1-2; tentative D call: TRBD1 (5 bases). CDR3 coding DNA: TGTGCCAGCAGCTTGGATAAGGGCGGAAGGGGCTATGGCTACACCTTC. Protein product: CASSLDKGGRGYGYTF.